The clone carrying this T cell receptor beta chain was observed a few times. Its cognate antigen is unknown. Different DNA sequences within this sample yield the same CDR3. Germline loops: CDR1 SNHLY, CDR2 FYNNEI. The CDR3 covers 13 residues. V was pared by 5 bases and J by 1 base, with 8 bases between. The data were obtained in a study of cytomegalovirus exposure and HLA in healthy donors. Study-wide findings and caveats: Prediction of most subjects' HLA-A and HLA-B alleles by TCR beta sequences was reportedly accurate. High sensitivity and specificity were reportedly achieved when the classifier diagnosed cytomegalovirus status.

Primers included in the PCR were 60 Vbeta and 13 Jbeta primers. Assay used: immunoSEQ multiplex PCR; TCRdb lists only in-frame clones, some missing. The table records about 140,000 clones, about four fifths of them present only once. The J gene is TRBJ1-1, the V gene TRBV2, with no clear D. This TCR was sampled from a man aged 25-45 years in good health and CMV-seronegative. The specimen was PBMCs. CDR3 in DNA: TGTGCCAGCAGTCCCAGACAGAACACTGAAGCTTTCTTT. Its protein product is CASSPRQNTEAFF.